This TCR beta chain was recorded in a study of T-cell reconstitution after alpha-beta-depleted transplantation in children (dated by TCRdb to 2016 to 2018). Some background on the complete study: T-cell immune reconstitution after TCRalphabeta/CD19-depleted allogeneic hematopoietic cell transplantation in children was quantitatively tracked in the study by means of TCR repertoire profiling. The paper's findings and limits, for the study overall: Apparently early alphabetaT-cell count recovery about two months after transplant reportedly relied on only several hundred rapidly expanded clones derived from non-depleted graft cells. In some patients, the high TCRbeta diversity seen at day 60 was put down to recipient T cells and intrathymic progenitors that had survived conditioning. Over the following months the frequencies of hyperexpanded clones went down, and after one year T-cell counts and TCRbeta diversity were mostly credited to newly produced T cells.

CDR1 KGHDR and CDR2 SFDVKD were looked up in the germline V gene. Cut back by 3 bases and 9 bases, the V and J ends lie 11 bases apart. The CDR3 measures 13 amino acids from cysteine to phenylalanine. The entry retains the CDR3 DNA only, 39 bases that are in frame from base 1. The library came from PCR. TCRdb records Illumina HiSeq 2500 as the sequencer. TCR library preparation used molecular barcoding, with unique molecular identifiers applied to normalize quantification of the TCRbeta repertoire. TCRdb passed the public sequencing reads through fastp at Q25 and MiXCR, retaining productive beta sequences. Rows matching on CDR3 protein sequence are summarized as one entry with the most common DNA and genes. The sample yields about 200,000 distinct CDR3 sequences; around 5.9% were counted once. Jointly, the top ten make up approximately 4.1% of the sample. This clonotype came up a few times. What antigen it recognizes has not been identified. No much larger clone is present one base from it, and per-base qualities are unavailable.

The treatment or condition label corresponds to: allogeneic hematopoietic cell transplantation with graft depleted of TCRalphabeta T cells and CD19 B cells. The transplant recipients were children given TCRalphabeta/CD19-depleted allogeneic hematopoietic cell grafts. This sequence was found in a girl under three years old with combined immunodeficiency, due to receive a stem cell transplant. Rearrangement joined TRBV24-1 to TRBJ2-1; TRBD2 is a possible D gene, resting on 5 matching bases. The sample consisted of PBMCs, taken before TCRalphabeta/CD19-depleted stem cell transplant. The CDR3 region has the sequence CATSDGRGREQFF. The nucleotide sequence is given as TGTGCCACCAGTGATGGGAGAGGGCGTGAGCAGTTCTTC.